This TCR beta chain was sequenced for a study of T-cell memory formation after mild COVID-19. TCRdb re-analysed the 5' RACE reads in MiXCR, keeping a single row per CDR3 protein. Of around 140,000 distinct CDR3 sequences listed, 15% to 20% are singletons. The CDR3 is 14 amino acids. CDR1 and CDR2 from the germline V gene are SGHRS and YFSETQ. The germline V and J ends were trimmed by 4 bases and 5 bases, with 13 bases remaining between them. Material: PBMCs or a T cell subset sorted from them (not recorded which). This receptor was identified in an adult woman who had mild COVID-19 (a few samples of this study predate the infection). Cell type and time point are not known. The chain employs TRBV5-1 and TRBJ2-1; D ambiguous. The CDR3 DNA sequence: TGCGCCAGCAGCCTCTTCGGTGCGGACAATGAGCAGTTCTTC. This codes for CASSLFGADNEQFF.